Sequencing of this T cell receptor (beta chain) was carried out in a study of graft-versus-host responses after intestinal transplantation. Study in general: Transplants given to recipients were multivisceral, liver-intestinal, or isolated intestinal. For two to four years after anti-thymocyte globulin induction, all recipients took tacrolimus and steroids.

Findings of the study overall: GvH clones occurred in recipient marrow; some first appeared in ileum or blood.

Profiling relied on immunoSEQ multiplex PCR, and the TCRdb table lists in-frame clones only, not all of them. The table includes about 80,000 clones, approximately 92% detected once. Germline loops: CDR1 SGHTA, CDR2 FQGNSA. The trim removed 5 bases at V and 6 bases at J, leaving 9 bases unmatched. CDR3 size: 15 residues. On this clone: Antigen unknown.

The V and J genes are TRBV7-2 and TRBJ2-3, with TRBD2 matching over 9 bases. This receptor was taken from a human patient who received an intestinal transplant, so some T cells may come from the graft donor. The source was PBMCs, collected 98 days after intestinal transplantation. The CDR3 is CASSGRGGAIDTQYF. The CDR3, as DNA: TGTGCCAGCAGCGGGCGCGGGGGGGCTATTGATACGCAGTATTTT.